This T cell receptor (beta chain) was recovered during a study of shared clonotypes between healthy human individuals. As defined, naive CD8 cells were CD45RO-negative and positively selected for CCR7, with terminally differentiated effector memory CD45RA+ cells excluded. Losses at the gene ends were 0 bases for V and 3 bases for J; bases not matched to a gene: 8. CDR1 is MGHRA and CDR2 is YSYEKL in the germline V gene. This CDR3 contains 17 residues. Only in-frame clones appear in the TCRdb table, and some are missing; sequencing was by immunoSEQ multiplex PCR. The table shows about 2.2 million clones, with approximately 92% occurring only once.

The source of this sequence is a man aged 18 to 30 in good health. Some clones in this sample may be carry-over from other donors' samples. V and J are TRBV4-1 and TRBJ2-3; 8 bases are a match to TRBD2. The source material was naive CD8+ T cells from PBMCs. The CDR3 loop is CASSQDYGRARTDTQYF. Written as DNA, the CDR3 is TGCGCCAGCAGCCAAGATTACGGGAGGGCAAGGACAGATACGCAGTATTTT.